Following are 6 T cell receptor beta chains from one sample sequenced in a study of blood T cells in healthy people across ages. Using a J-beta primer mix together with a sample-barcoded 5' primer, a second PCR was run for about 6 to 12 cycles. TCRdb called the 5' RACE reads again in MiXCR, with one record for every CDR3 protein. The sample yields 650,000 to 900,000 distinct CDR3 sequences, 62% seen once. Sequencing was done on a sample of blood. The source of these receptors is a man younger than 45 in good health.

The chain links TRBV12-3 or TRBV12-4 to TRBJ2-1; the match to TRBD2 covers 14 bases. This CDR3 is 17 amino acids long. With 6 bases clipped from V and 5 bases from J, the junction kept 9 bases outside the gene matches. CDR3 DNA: TGTGCCAGCAGCCAGGGACTAGCGGGGGTTATCAACAATGAGCAGTTCTTC. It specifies CASSQGLAGVINNEQFF.

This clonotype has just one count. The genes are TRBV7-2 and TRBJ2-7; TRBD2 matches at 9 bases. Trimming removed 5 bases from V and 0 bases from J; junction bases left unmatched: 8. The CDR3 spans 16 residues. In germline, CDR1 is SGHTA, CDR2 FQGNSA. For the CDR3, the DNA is TGTGCCAGCAGCCCCGTAGCGGGGGAATTCTCCTACGAGCAGTACTTC. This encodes CASSPVAGEFSYEQYF.

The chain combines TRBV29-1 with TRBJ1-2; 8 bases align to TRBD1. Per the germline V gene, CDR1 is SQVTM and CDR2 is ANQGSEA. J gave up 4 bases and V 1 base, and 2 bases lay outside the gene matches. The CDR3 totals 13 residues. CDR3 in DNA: TGCAGCGTTGAAGGGCAGGGGGCCTATGGCTACACCTTC. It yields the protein CSVEGQGAYGYTF.

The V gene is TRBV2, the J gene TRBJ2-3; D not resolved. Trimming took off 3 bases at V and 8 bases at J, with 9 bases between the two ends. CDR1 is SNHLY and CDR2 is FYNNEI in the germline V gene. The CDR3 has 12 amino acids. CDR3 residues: CASSDASGTQYF. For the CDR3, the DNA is TGTGCCAGCAGTGATGCGTCGGGTACGCAGTATTTT.

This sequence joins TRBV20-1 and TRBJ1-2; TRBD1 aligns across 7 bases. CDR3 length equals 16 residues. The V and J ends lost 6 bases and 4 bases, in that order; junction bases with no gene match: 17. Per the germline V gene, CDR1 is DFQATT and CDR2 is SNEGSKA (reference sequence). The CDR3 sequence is CSARLRDSPLLYGYTF. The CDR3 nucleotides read TGCAGTGCCCGACTCCGGGACAGCCCCCTTCTCTATGGCTACACCTTC.

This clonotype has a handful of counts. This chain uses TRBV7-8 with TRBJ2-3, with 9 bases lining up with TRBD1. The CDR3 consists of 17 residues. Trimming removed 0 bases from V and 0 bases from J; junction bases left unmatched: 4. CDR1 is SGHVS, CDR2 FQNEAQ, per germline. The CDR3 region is CASSLALGTGSTDTQYF. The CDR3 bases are TGTGCCAGCAGCTTAGCGCTTGGGACAGGGAGCACAGATACGCAGTATTTT.